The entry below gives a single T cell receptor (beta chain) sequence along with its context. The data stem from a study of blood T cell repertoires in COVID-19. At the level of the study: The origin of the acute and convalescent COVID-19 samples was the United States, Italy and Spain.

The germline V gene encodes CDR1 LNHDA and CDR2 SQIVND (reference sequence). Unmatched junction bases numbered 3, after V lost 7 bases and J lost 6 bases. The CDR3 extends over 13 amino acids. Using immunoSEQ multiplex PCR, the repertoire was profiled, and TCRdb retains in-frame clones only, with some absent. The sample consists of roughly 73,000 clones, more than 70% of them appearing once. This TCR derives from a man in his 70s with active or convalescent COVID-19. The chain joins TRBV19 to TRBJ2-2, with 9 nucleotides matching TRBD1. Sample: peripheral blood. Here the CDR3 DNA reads TGTGCCAGTATGGGACAGGGTGCCGGGGAGCTGTTTTTT. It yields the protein CASMGQGAGELFF.